This entry concerns a single T cell receptor (beta chain). The entry originates in a study of T cell responses to AZD1222 COVID-19 vaccine. The germline V gene has CDR1 MNHNS and CDR2 SASEGT. Trimming pared 5 bases from V and 0 bases from J, leaving 7 bases between. The CDR3 runs 13 residues. Method: immunoSEQ multiplex PCR; TCRdb's copy keeps in-frame clones and lacks some. The sample gives 90,000 to 150,000 clones, around 85% of which show up once; around 2.4% is in the top ten. The sequenced sample was peripheral blood, obtained on day 0 of AZD1222 vaccination. The clonotype comes from an adult in good health. V gene TRBV6-1 combines with J gene TRBJ1-2, with D perhaps matching TRBD1 (5 bases). CDR3 nucleotides: TGTGCCAGCAGTCCGGGGGCTAACTATGGCTACACCTTC. The encoded protein is CASSPGANYGYTF.